This TCR beta chain originates from a study of graft-versus-host responses after intestinal transplantation. Remarks on this clone: Antigen specificity is unknown.

Profiling relied on immunoSEQ multiplex PCR, and the TCRdb table lists in-frame clones only, not all of them. The profile shows about 71,000 clones, roughly 88% of them singletons. There are 14 residues in the CDR3. Germline CDR1 SGHKS, CDR2 YYEKEE (reference sequence). V was clipped by 0 bases and J by 11 bases, with 16 bases between them. Source: unstimulated CD8+ T cells sorted from spleen or lymph node cells, taken before intestinal transplant. The chain employs TRBV5-5 and TRBJ2-3, with a possible D match to TRBD2 (6 bases). The TCR originated in a human donor who received an intestinal transplant. CDR3 bases: TGTGCCAGCAGCTTGGGGGGGAACAGACTAGAGCAGTATTTT. Protein sequence: CASSLGGNRLEQYF.